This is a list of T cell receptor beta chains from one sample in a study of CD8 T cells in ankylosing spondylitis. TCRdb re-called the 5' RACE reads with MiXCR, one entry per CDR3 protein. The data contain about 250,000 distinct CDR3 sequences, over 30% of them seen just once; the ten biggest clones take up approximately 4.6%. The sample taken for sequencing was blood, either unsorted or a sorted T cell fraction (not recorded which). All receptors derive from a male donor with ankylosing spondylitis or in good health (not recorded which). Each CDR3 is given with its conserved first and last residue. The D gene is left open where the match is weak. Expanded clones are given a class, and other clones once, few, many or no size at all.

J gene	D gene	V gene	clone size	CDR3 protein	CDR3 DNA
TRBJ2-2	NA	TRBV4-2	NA	CASSPPGGANTGELFF	TGTGCCAGCAGCCCTCCCGGGGGCGCGAACACCGGGGAGCTGTTTTTT
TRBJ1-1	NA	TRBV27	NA	CASRDADTEAFF	TGTGCCAGCAGGGACGCAGACACTGAAGCTTTCTTT
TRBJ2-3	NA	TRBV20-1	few	CSARDLGAGTRTDTQYF	TGCAGTGCTAGAGACCTCGGGGCGGGGACACGCACAGATACGCAGTATTTT
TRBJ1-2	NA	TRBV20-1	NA	CSASWGAGNYGYTF	TGCAGTGCTAGCTGGGGGGCAGGGAACTATGGCTACACCTTC
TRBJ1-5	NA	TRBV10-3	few	CAISNSIYSNQPQHF	TGTGCCATCTCTAATAGTATTTATAGCAATCAGCCCCAGCATTTT
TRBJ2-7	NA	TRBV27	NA	CASSLSRGPAYEQYF	TGTGCCAGCAGTTTATCCCGGGGGCCCGCCTACGAGCAGTACTTC
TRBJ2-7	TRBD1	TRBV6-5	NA	CASSYLGQGPSYEQYF	TGTGCCAGCAGTTACTTAGGACAGGGTCCTTCCTACGAGCAGTACTTC
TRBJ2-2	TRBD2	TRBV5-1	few	CASSQDLAGTGELFF	TGCGCCAGCAGCCAAGATCTAGCGGGCACCGGGGAGCTGTTTTTT
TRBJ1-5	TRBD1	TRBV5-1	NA	CASSLQGMGNQPQHF	TGCGCCAGCAGCTTACAGGGGATGGGCAATCAGCCCCAGCATTTT
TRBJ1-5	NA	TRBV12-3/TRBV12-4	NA	CASSLYRGDQPQHF	TGTGCCAGCAGTTTATATAGGGGGGATCAGCCCCAGCATTTT
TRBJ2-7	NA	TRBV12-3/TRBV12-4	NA	CASSSRRGTLPGEQYF	TGTGCCAGCAGTTCCCGGCGCGGGACCCTACCCGGAGAGCAGTACTTC
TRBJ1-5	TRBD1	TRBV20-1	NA	CSALDSGGASQPQHF	TGCAGTGCTCTCGATTCAGGGGGGGCGAGTCAGCCCCAGCATTTT
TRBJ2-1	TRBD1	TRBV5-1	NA	CASSFGTGNNEQFF	TGCGCCAGCAGCTTCGGGACAGGAAACAATGAGCAGTTCTTC
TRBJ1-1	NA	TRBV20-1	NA	CSARLPGGPEAFF	TGCAGTGCTAGACTTCCGGGGGGGCCTGAAGCTTTCTTT
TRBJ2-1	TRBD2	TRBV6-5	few	CASSYTLAGGHYNEQFF	TGTGCCAGCAGTTACACCCTAGCGGGGGGGCACTACAATGAGCAGTTCTTC
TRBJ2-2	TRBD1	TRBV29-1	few	CSVGDSNTGELFF	TGCAGCGTGGGGGACAGTAACACCGGGGAGCTGTTTTTT
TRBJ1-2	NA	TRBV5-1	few	CASSLGGAAESGYTF	TGCGCCAGCAGCCTGGGAGGCGCGGCAGAGAGCGGCTACACCTTC
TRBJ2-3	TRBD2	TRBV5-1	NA	CASSLPGTSGGTDTQYF	TGCGCCAGCAGCTTGCCAGGGACTAGCGGGGGCACAGATACGCAGTATTTT
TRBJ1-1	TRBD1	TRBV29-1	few	CSVEEPGQGIFF	TGCAGCGTTGAAGAGCCGGGACAGGGGATTTTCTTT
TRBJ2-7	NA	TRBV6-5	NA	CASSYGGGDYEQYF	TGTGCCAGCAGTTACGGAGGGGGGGACTACGAGCAGTACTTC
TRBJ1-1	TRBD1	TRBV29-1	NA	CSVVGTVGARGAFF	TGCAGCGTTGTGGGGACAGTCGGAGCGAGGGGAGCTTTCTTT
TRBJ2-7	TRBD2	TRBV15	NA	CATSREAGGASYEQYF	TGTGCCACCAGCAGAGAGGCGGGGGGCGCCTCCTACGAGCAGTACTTC
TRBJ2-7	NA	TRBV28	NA	CASSVAGIGVYEQYF	TGTGCCAGCAGTGTGGCGGGGATTGGAGTCTACGAGCAGTACTTC
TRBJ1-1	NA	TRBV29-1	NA	CSVAGQGVTEAFF	TGCAGCGTCGCCGGGCAGGGTGTCACTGAAGCTTTCTTT
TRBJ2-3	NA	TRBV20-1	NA	CSTDSRTDTQYF	TGCAGTACGGACTCGAGGACAGATACGCAGTATTTT
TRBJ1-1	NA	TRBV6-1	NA	CASSEIPGLNTEAFF	TGTGCCAGCAGTGAAATACCAGGTTTGAACACTGAAGCTTTCTTT